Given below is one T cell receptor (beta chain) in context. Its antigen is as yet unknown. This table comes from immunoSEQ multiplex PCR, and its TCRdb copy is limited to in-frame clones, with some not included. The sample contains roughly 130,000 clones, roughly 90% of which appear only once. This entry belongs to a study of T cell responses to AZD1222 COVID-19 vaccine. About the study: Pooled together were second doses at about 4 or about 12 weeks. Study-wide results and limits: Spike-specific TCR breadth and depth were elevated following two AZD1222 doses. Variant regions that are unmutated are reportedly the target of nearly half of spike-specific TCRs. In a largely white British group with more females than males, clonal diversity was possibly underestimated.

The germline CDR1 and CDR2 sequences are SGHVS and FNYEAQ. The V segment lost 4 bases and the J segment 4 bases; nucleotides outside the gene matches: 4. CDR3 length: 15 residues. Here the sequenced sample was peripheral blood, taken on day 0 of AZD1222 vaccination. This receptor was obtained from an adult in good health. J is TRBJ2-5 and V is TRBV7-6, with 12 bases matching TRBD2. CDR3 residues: CASSSPGLAGETQYF. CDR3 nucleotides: TGTGCCAGCAGCTCGCCGGGACTAGCGGGAGAGACCCAGTACTTC.